One T cell receptor (beta chain) is described in this entry. Its antigen is undetermined. This sample is drawn from a study of T cell responses to AZD1222 COVID-19 vaccine. Study results and caveats: The donors showed a predominance of white British ancestry and of females, with possible underestimation of clonal diversity.

TCRdb keeps only in-frame clones here, not all; method: immunoSEQ multiplex PCR. The sample yields around 110,000 clones, 75% to 90% seen once. The CDR3 runs 13 residues. Germline-derived CDR1 and CDR2 are MGHRA and YSYEKL. V gave up 4 bases and J gave up 6 bases, with 11 bases separating them. The V call is TRBV4-1, the J call TRBJ2-3, with D unclear. This clonotype was obtained from an adult in good health. The specimen comprised peripheral blood, sampled on day 0 of MenACWY control vaccination. The CDR3: CASSPSVGDTQYF. DNA of the CDR3: TGCGCCAGCAGCCCCTCGGTGGGGGATACGCAGTATTTT.